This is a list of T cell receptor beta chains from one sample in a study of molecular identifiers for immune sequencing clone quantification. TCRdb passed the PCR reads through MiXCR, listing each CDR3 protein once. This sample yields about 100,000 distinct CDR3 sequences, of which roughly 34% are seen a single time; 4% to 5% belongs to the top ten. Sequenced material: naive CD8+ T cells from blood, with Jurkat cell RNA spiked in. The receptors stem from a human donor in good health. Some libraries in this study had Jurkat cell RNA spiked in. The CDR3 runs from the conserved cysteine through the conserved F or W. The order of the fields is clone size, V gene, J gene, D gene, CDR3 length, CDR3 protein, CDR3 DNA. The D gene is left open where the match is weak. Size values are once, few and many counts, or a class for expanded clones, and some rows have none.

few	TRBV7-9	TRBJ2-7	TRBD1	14	CASSDRDSAYEQYF	TGTGCCAGCAGCGACCGGGACAGTGCCTACGAGCAGTACTTC
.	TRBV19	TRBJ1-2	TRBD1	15	CASSPSGGAGYGYTF	TGTGCCAGTAGTCCTTCAGGGGGCGCTGGCTATGGCTACACCTTC
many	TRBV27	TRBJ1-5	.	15	CASSLVGYSNQPQHF	TGTGCCAGCAGTTTAGTTGGGTATAGCAATCAGCCCCAGCATTTT
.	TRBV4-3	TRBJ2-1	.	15	CASSQDWGSGNEQFF	TGCGCCAGCAGCCAAGATTGGGGTAGCGGAAATGAGCAGTTCTTC
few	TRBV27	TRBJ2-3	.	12	CASSAPRDTQYF	TGTGCCAGCAGCGCCCCCCGCGATACGCAGTATTTT
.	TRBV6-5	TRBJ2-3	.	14	CASSYAPVADTQYF	TGTGCCAGCAGTTATGCCCCGGTGGCAGATACGCAGTATTTT
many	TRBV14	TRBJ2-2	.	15	CASSFLAGLVGELFF	TGTGCCAGCTCCTTTCTGGCAGGGCTCGTCGGGGAGCTGTTTTTT
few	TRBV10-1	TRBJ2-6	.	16	CASSESKGAGANVLTF	TGCGCCAGCAGTGAGTCGAAGGGAGCTGGGGCCAACGTCCTGACTTTC
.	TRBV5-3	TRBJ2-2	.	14	CASSPPFSLGELFF	TGTGCCAGCAGCCCCCCCTTTAGTCTCGGGGAGCTGTTTTTT
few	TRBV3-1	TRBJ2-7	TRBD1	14	CASSNWDRAYEQYF	TGTGCCAGCAGCAACTGGGACAGGGCCTACGAGCAGTACTTC
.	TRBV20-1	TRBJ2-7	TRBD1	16	CSARDPDRGRVSEQYF	TGCAGTGCTAGAGATCCGGACAGGGGGAGGGTTAGCGAGCAGTACTTC
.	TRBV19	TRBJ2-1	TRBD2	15	CASSIGTSGRLEQFF	TGTGCCAGTAGTATTGGGACTAGCGGGAGGCTTGAGCAGTTCTTC
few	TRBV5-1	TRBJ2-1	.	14	CASSLVIAGNEQFF	TGCGCCAGCAGCTTGGTGATAGCAGGTAATGAGCAGTTCTTC
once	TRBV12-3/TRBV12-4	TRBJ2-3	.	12	CASSPTTDTQYF	TGTGCCAGCAGTCCCACGACAGATACGCAGTATTTT
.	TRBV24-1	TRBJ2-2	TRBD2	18	CATSDPTRGTSGTGELFF	TGTGCCACCAGTGATCCGACCCGAGGGACTAGTGGCACCGGGGAGCTGTTTTTT
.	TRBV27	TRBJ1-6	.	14	CASSRDGNNSPLHF	TGTGCCAGCAGCCGGGACGGCAATAATTCACCCCTCCACTTT
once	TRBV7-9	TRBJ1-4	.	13	CASSHRAAEKLFF	TGTGCCAGCAGCCACAGGGCGGCGGAAAAACTGTTTTTT
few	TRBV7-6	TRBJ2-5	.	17	CASSLRAGRGRKETQYF	TGTGCCAGCAGTCTAAGGGCGGGCAGGGGAAGGAAGGAGACCCAGTACTTC
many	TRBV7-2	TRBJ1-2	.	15	CASSLWTVPNYGYTF	TGTGCCAGCAGCCTATGGACAGTACCCAACTATGGCTACACCTTC
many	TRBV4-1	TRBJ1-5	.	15	CASSQVTASNQPQHF	TGCGCCAGCAGCCAAGTTACTGCTAGCAATCAGCCCCAGCATTTT
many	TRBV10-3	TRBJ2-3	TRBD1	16	CAISLGTGGRADTQYF	TGTGCCATCAGTCTAGGGACAGGGGGAAGAGCAGATACGCAGTATTTT
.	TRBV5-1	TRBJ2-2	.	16	CASNWVGGANTGELFF	TGCGCCAGCAATTGGGTGGGCGGAGCGAACACCGGGGAGCTGTTTTTT
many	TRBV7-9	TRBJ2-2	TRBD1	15	CASSPGTANTGELFF	TGTGCCAGCAGCCCCGGGACAGCGAACACCGGGGAGCTGTTTTTT
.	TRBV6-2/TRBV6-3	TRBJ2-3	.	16	CASSEQPLGSTDTQYF	TGTGCCAGCAGTGAACAGCCATTGGGATCAACAGATACGCAGTATTTT
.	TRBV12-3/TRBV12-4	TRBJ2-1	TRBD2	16	CASSRAGGGSFNEQFF	TGTGCCAGCAGTCGAGCGGGAGGGGGAAGTTTTAATGAGCAGTTCTTC
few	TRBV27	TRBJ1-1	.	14	CASSLGGRDTEAFF	TGTGCCAGCAGTTTGGGGGGAAGGGACACTGAAGCTTTCTTT
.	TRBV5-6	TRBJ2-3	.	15	CASSLVGEVADTRYF	TGTGCCAGCAGCTTAGTGGGAGAAGTGGCAGATACGCGGTATTTT
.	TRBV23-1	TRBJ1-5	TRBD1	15	CASSRDRGFFQPQHF	TGCGCCAGCAGTCGAGACAGGGGGTTTTTTCAGCCCCAGCATTTT
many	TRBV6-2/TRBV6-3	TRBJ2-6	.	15	CASSYSFMGANVLTF	TGTGCCAGCAGTTACTCGTTCATGGGGGCCAACGTCCTGACTTTC
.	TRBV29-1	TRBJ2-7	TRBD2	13	CSVVGGTFYEQYF	TGCAGCGTTGTGGGGGGGACGTTCTACGAGCAGTACTTC
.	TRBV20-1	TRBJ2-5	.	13	CSARMWAQETQYF	TGCAGTGCTAGGATGTGGGCGCAAGAGACCCAGTACTTC
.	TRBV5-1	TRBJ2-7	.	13	CASSFGTTYEQYF	TGCGCCAGCAGCTTCGGGACGACTTACGAGCAGTACTTC
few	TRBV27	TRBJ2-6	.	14	CASGHSAGANVLTF	TGTGCCAGCGGACATAGCGCAGGGGCCAACGTCCTGACTTTC
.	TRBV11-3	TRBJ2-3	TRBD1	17	CASSPGTGGFRTDTQYF	TGTGCCAGCAGCCCAGGGACAGGGGGCTTTCGGACAGATACGCAGTATTTT
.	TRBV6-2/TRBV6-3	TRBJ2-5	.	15	CASSYFRGQQETQYF	TGTGCCAGCAGTTACTTCAGGGGTCAACAAGAGACCCAGTACTTC
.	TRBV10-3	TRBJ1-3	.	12	CAIRGPGNTIYF	TGTGCCATCAGAGGACCTGGAAACACCATATATTTT
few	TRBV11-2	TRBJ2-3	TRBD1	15	CASSLRGQLTDTQYF	TGTGCCAGCAGCTTAAGGGGACAGCTCACAGATACGCAGTATTTT
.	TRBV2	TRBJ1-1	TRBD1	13	CASGDRALTEAFF	TGTGCCAGCGGGGACAGGGCTTTGACTGAAGCTTTCTTT
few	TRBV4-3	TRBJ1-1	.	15	CASSQAQLLNTEAFF	TGCGCCAGCAGCCAAGCCCAGTTATTGAACACTGAAGCTTTCTTT
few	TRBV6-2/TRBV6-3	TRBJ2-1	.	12	CASTGVYNEQFF	TGTGCCAGCACGGGGGTTTACAATGAGCAGTTCTTC
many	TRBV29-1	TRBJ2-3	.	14	CSVDLAGYTDTQYF	TGCAGCGTTGACCTGGCAGGGTACACAGATACGCAGTATTTT
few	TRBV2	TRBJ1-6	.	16	CASSGTESSYNSPLHF	TGTGCCAGCAGTGGGACCGAGAGCTCCTATAATTCACCCCTCCACTTT
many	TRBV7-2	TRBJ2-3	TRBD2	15	CASSLVGGRADTQYF	TGTGCCAGCAGCTTAGTCGGCGGGAGGGCAGATACGCAGTATTTT
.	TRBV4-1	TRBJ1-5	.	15	CASSQAPGYNQPQHF	TGCGCCAGCAGCCAAGCCCCCGGGTATAATCAGCCCCAGCATTTT
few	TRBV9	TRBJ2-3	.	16	CASSVDLPGGTDTQYF	TGTGCCAGCAGCGTAGACCTACCTGGCGGCACAGATACGCAGTATTTT
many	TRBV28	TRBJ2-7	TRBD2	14	CASSPGRGWDEQYF	TGTGCCAGCAGTCCCGGGAGGGGATGGGACGAGCAGTACTTC
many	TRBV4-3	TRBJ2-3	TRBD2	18	CASSQDSTSGSIGDTQYF	TGCGCCAGCAGCCAAGATAGTACTAGCGGGAGTATTGGAGATACGCAGTATTTT
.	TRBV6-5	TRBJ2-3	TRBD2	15	CASSDGLAVTDTQYF	TGTGCCAGCAGTGACGGACTAGCGGTTACAGATACGCAGTATTTT